This is a list of T cell receptor beta chains from one sample in a study of blood T cell repertoires in COVID-19. TCRdb keeps only in-frame clones here, not all; method: immunoSEQ multiplex PCR. The sample holds approximately 260,000 clones, 87% seen once. Sequencing was performed on peripheral blood. The receptors come from a man between 60 and 75 years old who had recovered from COVID-19. The CDR3 runs from the conserved cysteine through the conserved F or W. The D gene is left open where the match is weak. Only some rows state a clone size, as once, few, many or a class for expanded clones.

TRBJ1-2 | TRBV27 | . | . | TGTGCCAGCCCACAGTCAAACTATGGCTACACCTTC | CASPQSNYGYTF
TRBJ1-5 | TRBV2 | . | . | TGTGCCAGCAGAGGACAGATAAGCAATCAGCCCCAGCATTTT | CASRGQISNQPQHF
TRBJ1-2 | TRBV6-5 | TRBD1 | few | TGTGCCAGCGGGGACAGGGGGTATGGCTACACCTTC | CASGDRGYGYTF
TRBJ1-5 | TRBV6-6 | . | . | TGTGCCAGCAGAGGACGGGGGGGCGATCAGCCCCAGCATTTT | CASRGRGGDQPQHF
TRBJ1-1 | TRBV27 | TRBD1 | . | TGTGCCAGCAGTTTATACCCGGCAGGGGGGAACACTGAAGCTTTCTTT | CASSLYPAGGNTEAFF
TRBJ1-2 | TRBV21-1 | . | . | TGTGCCAGCAGCAATGACCCTGGACAGCCTCTTGGCTACACCTTC | CASSNDPGQPLGYTF
TRBJ1-2 | TRBV2 | TRBD1 | . | TGTGCCAGCAGTGACCGGGACAGGGTGAAGGGCTACACCTTC | CASSDRDRVKGYTF
TRBJ1-5 | TRBV30 | . | once | TGTGCCTGGAGTGGACAGGGCAATCAGCCCCAGCATTTT | CAWSGQGNQPQHF
TRBJ1-6 | TRBV30 | . | . | TGTGCCTGGAGTCCCGGTCAGGGAAATTCACCCCTCCACTTT | CAWSPGQGNSPLHF
TRBJ2-7 | TRBV2 | . | . | TGTGCCAGCAGTATAACACGATACGAGCAGTACTTC | CASSITRYEQYF
TRBJ1-5 | TRBV6-1 | . | . | TGTGCCAGCAGTGAAGCGGAGCGGGTTAGGGCCCAGCATTTT | CASSEAERVRAQHF
TRBJ2-5 | TRBV9 | . | . | TGTGCCAGCAGTTCCTTGGGACTGCCTCAAGAGACCCAGTACTTC | CASSSLGLPQETQYF
TRBJ2-2 | TRBV30 | . | . | TGTGCCTGGAGTGTTATCCTCGGGGAGCTGTTTTTT | CAWSVILGELFF
TRBJ2-7 | TRBV3-1/TRBV3-2 | . | . | TGTGCCAGCAGCCAAGGACAGGTATTACCCTACGAGCAGTACTTC | CASSQGQVLPYEQYF
TRBJ2-1 | TRBV18 | . | few | TGTGCCAGCTTTTTAGAGTCCTACAATGAGCAGTTCTTC | CASFLESYNEQFF
TRBJ2-5 | TRBV2 | . | few | TGTGCCAGCATGGGGGGGCGTCAAGAGACCCAGTACTTC | CASMGGRQETQYF
TRBJ2-3 | TRBV6-5 | . | . | TGTGCCAGCATTCGGGACTCCACAGATACGCAGTATTTT | CASIRDSTDTQYF
TRBJ2-7 | TRBV3-1/TRBV3-2 | . | . | TGTGCCAGCAGCTACGGGGGTTACGAGCAGTACTTC | CASSYGGYEQYF
TRBJ2-3 | TRBV6-5 | TRBD2 | . | TGTGCCAGCAGGCGGGGGGCTCTTAAAGATACGCAGTATTTT | CASRRGALKDTQYF
TRBJ2-1 | TRBV19 | TRBD1 | . | TGTGCCAGTAGCCGACAGGGGATCTACAATGAGCAGTTCTTC | CASSRQGIYNEQFF
TRBJ1-1 | TRBV6-2/TRBV6-3 | . | . | TGTGCCAGCAGTTACGCGCGACAGACGAACACTGAAGCTTTCTTT | CASSYARQTNTEAFF
TRBJ2-5 | TRBV5-1 | . | . | TGCGCCAGCAGCTTGTCGCGGGGCAGGACGAGAGGTGGAGAGACCCAGTACTTC | CASSLSRGRTRGGETQYF
TRBJ2-2 | TRBV5-1 | TRBD1 | . | TGCGCCAGCAGCTCTACGGGACAGGGATACACCGGGGAGCTGTTTTTT | CASSSTGQGYTGELFF
TRBJ1-1 | TRBV28 | . | . | TGTGCCAGCAGGGGGGTACAGGGCCCGAACACTGAAGCTTTCTTT | CASRGVQGPNTEAFF
TRBJ2-2 | TRBV3-1/TRBV3-2 | . | . | TGTGCCAGCAGCCAACAGGCAGTCGGGGAGCTGTTTTTT | CASSQQAVGELFF
TRBJ2-4 | TRBV1 | . | . | TGCACCAGCAGCCAAGACAGGGAAGCAAACATTCAGTACTTC | CTSSQDREANIQYF
TRBJ2-2 | TRBV5-4 | . | . | TGTGCCAGCAGCTTGGGGGTCCAGGGCGGGGAGCTGTTTTTT | CASSLGVQGGELFF
TRBJ2-7 | TRBV27 | . | . | TGTGCCAGCAGTTTGGGGGTGGGGGGCTCCTACGAGCAGTACTTC | CASSLGVGGSYEQYF
TRBJ2-3 | TRBV7-9 | . | . | TGTGCCAGCAACACAGGCACAGATACGCAGTATTTT | CASNTGTDTQYF
TRBJ1-2 | TRBV24-1 | TRBD1 | . | TGTGCCACCAGTGATTCCGGGACAGGTGGTGGCTACACCTTC | CATSDSGTGGGYTF
TRBJ2-3 | TRBV7-8 | . | . | TGTGCCAGCAGCCCACGACAGGGCACAGATACGCAGTATTTT | CASSPRQGTDTQYF
TRBJ2-2 | TRBV5-1 | . | once | TGCGCCAGCAGCCCCTCGCGGGGGCATAACACCGGGGAGCTGTTTTTT | CASSPSRGHNTGELFF
TRBJ2-1 | TRBV5-1 | TRBD2 | . | TGCGCCAGCAGGAGAGCGGGGTACAATGAGCAGTTCTTC | CASRRAGYNEQFF
TRBJ1-2 | TRBV18 | . | . | TGTGCCAGCTCACCACGTCTAACAGGGTTAGTTAGCTACACCTTC | CASSPRLTGLVSYTF
TRBJ2-2 | TRBV5-1 | . | few | TGCGCCAGCAGCGTGGGCGGGACTGGTACCGGGGAGCTGTTTTTT | CASSVGGTGTGELFF
TRBJ2-3 | TRBV20-1 | TRBD2 | . | TGCAGTGCTAGTGGCGGGAGCCTGACCAGCACAGATACGCAGTATTTT | CSASGGSLTSTDTQYF
TRBJ1-2 | TRBV5-8 | TRBD1 | . | TGTGCCAGCAGCACTACTTCAGGGGGCAGGTCTGGCTACACCTTC | CASSTTSGGRSGYTF
TRBJ1-1 | TRBV25-1 | . | . | TGTGCCAGCAGCCAGAGCTGGAGGGACACTGAAGCTTTCTTT | CASSQSWRDTEAFF
TRBJ2-7 | TRBV9 | TRBD1 | . | TGTGCCAGCAATCTAGGGACAGGGGGGTACGAGCAGTACTTC | CASNLGTGGYEQYF
TRBJ2-7 | TRBV28 | TRBD2 | . | TGTGCCAGCAGTTTATGGCCTAGCGGGGACTACGAGCAGTACTTC | CASSLWPSGDYEQYF
TRBJ1-1 | TRBV27 | TRBD1 | . | TGTGCCAGCAGCGGACAGGGCCCCGGGGCTTTCTTT | CASSGQGPGAFF
TRBJ2-2 | TRBV9 | . | . | TGTGCCAGCAGCGTAGGACTACCCTCGGACGGGGAGCTGTTTTTT | CASSVGLPSDGELFF
TRBJ1-2 | TRBV18 | TRBD1 | . | TGTGCCAGCTCACCCCAGACGAGTCTGGGACAGGGATATGGCTACACCTTC | CASSPQTSLGQGYGYTF
TRBJ2-5 | TRBV13 | TRBD2 | . | TGTGCCAGCAGCCACTCCGGGACTAGCGGGGGAATCCAAGAGACCCAGTACTTC | CASSHSGTSGGIQETQYF
TRBJ2-2 | TRBV27 | . | few | TGTGCCAGCAGTTTGAGACAGCAGGTAGTTAACACCGGGGAGCTGTTTTTT | CASSLRQQVVNTGELFF